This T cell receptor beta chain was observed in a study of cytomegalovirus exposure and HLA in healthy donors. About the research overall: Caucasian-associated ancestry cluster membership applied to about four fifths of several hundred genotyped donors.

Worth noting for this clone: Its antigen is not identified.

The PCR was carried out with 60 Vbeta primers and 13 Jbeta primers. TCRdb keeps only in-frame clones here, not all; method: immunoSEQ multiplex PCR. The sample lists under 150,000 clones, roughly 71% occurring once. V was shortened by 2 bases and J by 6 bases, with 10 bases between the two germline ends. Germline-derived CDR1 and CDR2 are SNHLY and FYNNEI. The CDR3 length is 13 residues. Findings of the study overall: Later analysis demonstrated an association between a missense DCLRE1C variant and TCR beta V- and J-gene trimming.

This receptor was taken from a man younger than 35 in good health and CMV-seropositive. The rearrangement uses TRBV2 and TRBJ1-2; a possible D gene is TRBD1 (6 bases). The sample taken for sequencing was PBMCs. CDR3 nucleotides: TGTGCCAGCAGTGAAACAGGGAGGGATGGCTACACCTTC. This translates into CASSETGRDGYTF.